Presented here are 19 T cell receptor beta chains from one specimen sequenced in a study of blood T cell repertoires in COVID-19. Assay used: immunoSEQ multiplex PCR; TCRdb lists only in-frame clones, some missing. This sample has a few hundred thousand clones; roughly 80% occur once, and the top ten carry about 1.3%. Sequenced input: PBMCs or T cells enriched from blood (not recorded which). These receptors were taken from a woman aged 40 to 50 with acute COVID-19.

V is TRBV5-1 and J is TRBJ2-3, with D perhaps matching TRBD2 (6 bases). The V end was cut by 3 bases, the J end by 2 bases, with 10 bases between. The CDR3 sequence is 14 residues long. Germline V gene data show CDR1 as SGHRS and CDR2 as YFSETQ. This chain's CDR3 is CASSSGELTDTQYF. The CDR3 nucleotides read TGCGCCAGCAGCTCGGGGGAACTCACAGATACGCAGTATTTT.

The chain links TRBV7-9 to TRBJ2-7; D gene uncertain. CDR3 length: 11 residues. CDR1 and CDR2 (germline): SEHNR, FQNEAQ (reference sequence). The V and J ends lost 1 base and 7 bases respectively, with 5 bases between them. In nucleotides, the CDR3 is TGTGCCAGCAGCTTAGACGGGGAGCAGTACTTC. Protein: CASSLDGEQYF. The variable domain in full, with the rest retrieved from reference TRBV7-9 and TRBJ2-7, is DTGVSQNPRHKITKRGQNVTFRCDPISEHNRLYWYRQTLGQGPEFLTYFQNEAQLEKSRLLSDRFSAERPKGSFSTLEIQRTEQGDSAMYLCASSLDGEQYFGPGTRLTVT.

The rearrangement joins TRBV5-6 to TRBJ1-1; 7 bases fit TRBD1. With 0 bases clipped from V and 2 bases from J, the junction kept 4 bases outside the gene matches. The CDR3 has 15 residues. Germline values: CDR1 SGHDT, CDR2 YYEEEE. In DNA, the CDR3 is TGTGCCAGCAGCTTGGCCGGAGGGGGCAACACTGAAGCTTTCTTT. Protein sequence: CASSLAGGGNTEAFF.

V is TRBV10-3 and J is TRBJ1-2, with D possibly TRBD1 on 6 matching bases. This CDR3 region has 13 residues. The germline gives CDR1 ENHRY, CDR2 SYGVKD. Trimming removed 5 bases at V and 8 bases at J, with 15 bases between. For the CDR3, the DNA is TGTGCCATCAGTCCTACAGGGCCAGACGGCTACACCTTC. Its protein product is CAISPTGPDGYTF.

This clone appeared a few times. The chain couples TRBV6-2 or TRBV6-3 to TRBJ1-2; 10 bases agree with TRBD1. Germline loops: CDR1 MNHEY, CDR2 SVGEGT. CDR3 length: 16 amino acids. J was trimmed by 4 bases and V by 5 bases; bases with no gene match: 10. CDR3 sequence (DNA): TGTGCCAGCAGTCGGAGACAGGGGGCGCGGGGCTATGGCTACACCTTC. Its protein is CASSRRQGARGYGYTF.

CDR3 bases: TGTGCCAGCAGTCCCAGTGGGGGGGGGAACTATGGCTACACCTTC. Protein sequence: CASSPSGGGNYGYTF. The chain joins TRBV6-5 to TRBJ1-2; D may be TRBD1 (5 bases). V lost 5 bases and J lost 2, with 15 bases in between. There are 15 residues in the CDR3. Germline values: CDR1 MNHEY, CDR2 SVGAGI.

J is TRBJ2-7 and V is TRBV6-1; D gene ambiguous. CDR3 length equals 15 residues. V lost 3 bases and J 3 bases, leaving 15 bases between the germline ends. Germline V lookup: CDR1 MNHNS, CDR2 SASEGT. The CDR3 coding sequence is TGTGCCAGCAGTGAGAGGTTCCCGGTGAGCTACGAGCAGTACTTC. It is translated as CASSERFPVSYEQYF.

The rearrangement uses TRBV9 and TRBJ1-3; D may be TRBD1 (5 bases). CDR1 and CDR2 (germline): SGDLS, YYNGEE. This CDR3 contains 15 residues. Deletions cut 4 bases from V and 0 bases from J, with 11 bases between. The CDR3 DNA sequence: TGTGCCAGCAGCTCCGGCGGGGGCTCTGGAAACACCATATATTTT. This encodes CASSSGGGSGNTIYF.

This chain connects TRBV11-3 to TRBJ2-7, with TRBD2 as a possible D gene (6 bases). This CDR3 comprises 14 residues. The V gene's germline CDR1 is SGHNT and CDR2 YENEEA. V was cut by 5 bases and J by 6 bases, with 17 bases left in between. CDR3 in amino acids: CASSPGGGDGEQYF. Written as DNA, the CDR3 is TGTGCCAGCAGCCCCGGCGGCGGGGACGGCGAGCAGTACTTC.

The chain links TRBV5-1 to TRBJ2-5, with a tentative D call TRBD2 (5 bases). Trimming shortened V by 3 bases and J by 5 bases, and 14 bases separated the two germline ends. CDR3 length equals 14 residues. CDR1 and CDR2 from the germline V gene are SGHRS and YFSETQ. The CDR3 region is CASSWPGRAETQYF. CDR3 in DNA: TGCGCCAGCAGCTGGCCGGGAAGGGCCGAGACCCAGTACTTC.

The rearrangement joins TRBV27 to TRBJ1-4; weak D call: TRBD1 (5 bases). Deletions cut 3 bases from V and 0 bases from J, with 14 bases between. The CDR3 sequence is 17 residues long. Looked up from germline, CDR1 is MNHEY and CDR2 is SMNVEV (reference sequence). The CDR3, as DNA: TGTGCCAGCAGTTTCGTCGGCCAGGGATCAACTAATGAAAAACTGTTTTTT. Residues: CASSFVGQGSTNEKLFF. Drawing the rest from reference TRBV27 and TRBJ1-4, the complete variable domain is EAQVTQNPRYLITVTGKKLTVTCSQNMNHEYMSWYRQDPGLGLRQIYYSMNVEVTDKGDVPEGYKVSRKEKRNFPLILESPSPNQTSLYFCASSFVGQGSTNEKLFFGSGTQLSVL.

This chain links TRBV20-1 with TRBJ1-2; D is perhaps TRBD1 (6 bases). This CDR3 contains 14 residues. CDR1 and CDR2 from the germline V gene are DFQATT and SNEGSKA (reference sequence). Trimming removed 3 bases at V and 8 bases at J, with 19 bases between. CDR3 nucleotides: TGCAGTGCTAGTGGGCGGAACAGGGCGAACGGCTACACCTTC. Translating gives CSASGRNRANGYTF.

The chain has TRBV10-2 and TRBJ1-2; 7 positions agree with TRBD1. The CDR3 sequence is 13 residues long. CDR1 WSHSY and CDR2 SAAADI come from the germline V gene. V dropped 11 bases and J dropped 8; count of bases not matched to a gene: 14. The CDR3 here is CAVPTGDLGGYTF. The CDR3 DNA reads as TGCGCCGTCCCAACAGGGGATCTCGGAGGCTACACCTTC.

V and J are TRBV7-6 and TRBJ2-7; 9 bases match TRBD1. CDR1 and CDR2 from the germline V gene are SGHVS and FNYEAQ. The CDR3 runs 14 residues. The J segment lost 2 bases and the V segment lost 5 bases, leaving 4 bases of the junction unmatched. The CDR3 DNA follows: TGTGCCAGCAGCCAAGGGACAGGGACCTACGAGCAGTACTTC. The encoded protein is CASSQGTGTYEQYF.

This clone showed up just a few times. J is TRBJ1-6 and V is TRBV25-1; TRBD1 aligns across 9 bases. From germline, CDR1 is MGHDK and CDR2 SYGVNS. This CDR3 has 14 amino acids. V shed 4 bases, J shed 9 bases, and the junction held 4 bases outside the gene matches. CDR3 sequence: CASSAYRGLSPLHF. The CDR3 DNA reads TGTGCCAGCAGTGCCTACAGGGGGCTTTCACCCCTCCACTTT.

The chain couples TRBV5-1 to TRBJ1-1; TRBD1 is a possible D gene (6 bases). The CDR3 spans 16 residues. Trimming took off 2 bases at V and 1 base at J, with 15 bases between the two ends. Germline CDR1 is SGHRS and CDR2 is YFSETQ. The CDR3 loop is CASSLEPGQPNTEAFF. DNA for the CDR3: TGCGCCAGCAGCTTAGAACCGGGACAACCGAACACTGAAGCTTTCTTT.

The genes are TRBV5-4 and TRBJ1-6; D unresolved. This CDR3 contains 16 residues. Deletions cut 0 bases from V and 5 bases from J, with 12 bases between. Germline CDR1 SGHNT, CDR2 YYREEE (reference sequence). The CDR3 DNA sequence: TGTGCCAGCAGCTTGGGGCGGGTAGGCAATAATTCACCCCTCCACTTT. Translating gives CASSLGRVGNNSPLHF.

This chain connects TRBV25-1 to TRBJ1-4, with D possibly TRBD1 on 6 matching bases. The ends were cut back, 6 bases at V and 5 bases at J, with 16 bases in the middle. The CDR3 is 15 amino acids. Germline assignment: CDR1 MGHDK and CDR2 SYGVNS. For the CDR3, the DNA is TGTGCCAGCAGGAGCCCCGGACAGCGGAATGAAAAACTGTTTTTT. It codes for CASRSPGQRNEKLFF.

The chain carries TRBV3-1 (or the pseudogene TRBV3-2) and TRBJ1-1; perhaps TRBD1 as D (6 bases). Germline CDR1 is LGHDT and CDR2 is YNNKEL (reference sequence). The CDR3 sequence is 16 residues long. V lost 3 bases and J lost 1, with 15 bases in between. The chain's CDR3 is CASSHPSSRGNTEAFF. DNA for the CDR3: TGTGCCAGCAGCCATCCCTCGTCCAGGGGGAACACTGAAGCTTTCTTT.